The 17 T cell receptor beta chains below come from one sample, sequenced in a study of blood T cell repertoires in COVID-19 (dated by TCRdb to the early 2020s). The method behind the library was the immunoSEQ multiplex PCR assay. Entries here come from immuneACCESS through TCRdb and include only in-frame sequences with V and J called. Some clones fail to appear in such tables; in the studies checked, an unresolved V gene covers under half of the shortfall, and the cause of the remainder is unknown. The sample table lists under 150,000 clones, about 79% of them with a count of one. Over 2.5% of the sample comes from the top ten. Sequencing was done on a sample of PBMCs or T cells enriched from blood (not recorded which). The receptor set was obtained from a woman aged 50 to 65 who had recovered from COVID-19.

The sample holds one count of this clone. This chain joins TRBV5-6 and TRBJ1-4, with 7 bases matching TRBD1. The CDR3 has 15 residues. V shed 5 bases and J 8 bases; nucleotides not matched to a gene: 12. Germline-derived CDR1 and CDR2 are SGHDT and YYEEEE. The CDR3 loop is CASRPQGGSREKLFF. In DNA form, the CDR3 reads TGTGCCAGCAGACCCCAAGGGGGCTCTCGGGAAAAACTGTTTTTT.

The V call is TRBV11-2, the J call TRBJ2-2; TRBD1 is a possible D gene (6 bases). Germline CDR1 and CDR2: SGHAT and FQNNGV. V dropped 5 bases and J dropped 0 bases, with 16 bases sitting between them. This CDR3 is 17 amino acids long. The DNA of the CDR3 is TGTGCCAGCAGCCCAGGGGATTGGACGGCGAACACCGGGGAGCTGTTTTTT. Its translation is CASSPGDWTANTGELFF. The full variable domain, rest sourced from reference TRBV11-2 and TRBJ2-2, is EAGVAQSPRYKIIEKRQSVAFWCNPISGHATLYWYQQILGQGPKLLIQFQNNGVVDDSQLPKDRFSAERLKGVDSTLKIQPAKLEDSAVYLCASSPGDWTANTGELFFGEGSRLTVL.

This rearrangement joins TRBV11-2 to TRBJ2-3; D gene uncertain. The V gene's germline CDR1 is SGHAT and CDR2 FQNNGV. This CDR3 is 15 amino acids long. Trimming shortened V by 6 bases and J by 3 bases, and 16 bases separated the two germline ends. In DNA form, the CDR3 reads TGTGCCAGCAGTCGTAACTTGCAGGCTACAGATACGCAGTATTTT. It encodes CASSRNLQATDTQYF.

The chain is built from TRBV12-3 or TRBV12-4 and TRBJ2-7, with 10 bases lining up with TRBD1. The trim removed 8 bases at V and 3 bases at J, leaving 4 bases unmatched. This CDR3 region has 13 residues. The CDR3 sequence: CASGTGANYEQYF. CDR3 in DNA: TGTGCCAGCGGGACAGGGGCTAACTACGAGCAGTACTTC.

The table lists this clone with a count of one. The rearrangement uses TRBV10-3 and TRBJ1-2; D not resolved. V was pared by 4 bases and J by 5 bases, with 8 bases between. Germline V gene lookup returns CDR1 ENHRY and CDR2 SYGVKD. CDR3 length: 12 residues. The CDR3 region is CAISGATYGYTF. CDR3 bases: TGTGCCATCAGTGGGGCCACATATGGCTACACCTTC.

The gene calls are TRBV9 and TRBJ2-2, with TRBD2 matching over 10 bases. The germline CDR1 and CDR2 sequences are SGDLS and YYNGEE. V lost 4 bases to trimming and J lost 6 bases; unmatched junction nucleotides: 6. The CDR3 is 15 residues long. The CDR3 loop reads CASSPYSGGAGELFF. The CDR3 DNA reads TGTGCCAGCAGCCCCTACAGCGGGGGGGCCGGGGAGCTGTTTTTT.

The genes are TRBV5-1 and TRBJ2-3; 9 bases are a match to TRBD2. The CDR3 sequence is 15 residues long. CDR1 is SGHRS and CDR2 is YFSETQ in the germline V gene. V was clipped by 3 bases and J by 0 bases; unmatched bases: 2. The CDR3 DNA is TGCGCCAGCAGCTCTAGCGGGGCTAGCACAGATACGCAGTATTTT. Translating it yields CASSSSGASTDTQYF.

The chain couples TRBV5-4 to TRBJ1-1; D is undetermined. Germline lookup yields CDR1 SGHNT and CDR2 YYREEE (reference sequence). V was cut by 1 base and J by 5 bases, with 9 bases left in between. This CDR3 region has 13 residues. The CDR3 is CASSLRSGTEAFF. CDR3 DNA: TGTGCCAGCAGCTTGAGGTCGGGGACTGAAGCTTTCTTT.

This clone was found a few times. The chain carries TRBV7-2 and TRBJ1-2, with D possibly matching TRBD1 (6 bases). V shed 5 bases and J shed 8 bases, with 18 bases lying between them. Germline V lookup: CDR1 SGHTA, CDR2 FQGNSA. This CDR3 has 14 amino acids. CDR3 sequence reads: CASSLSGGASGYTF. The CDR3 DNA is TGTGCCAGCAGCCTATCGGGGGGCGCGTCGGGCTACACCTTC. Drawing the rest from reference TRBV7-2 and TRBJ1-2, the complete variable domain is GAGVSQSPSNKVTEKGKDVELRCDPISGHTALYWYRQSLGQGLEFLIYFQGNSAPDKSGLPSDRFSAERTGGSVSTLTIQRTQQEDSAVYLCASSLSGGASGYTFGSGTRLTVV.

The gene calls are TRBV3-1 (or the pseudogene TRBV3-2) and TRBJ2-1; D ambiguous. With 3 bases removed from V and 4 bases from J, the gap between germline ends came to 7 bases. The CDR3 covers 13 residues. CDR1 and CDR2 from the germline V gene are LGHDT and YNNKEL (reference sequence). Here the CDR3 DNA reads TGTGCCAGCAGCCAGAACTCGTACAATGAGCAGTTCTTC. Translated, it gives CASSQNSYNEQFF.

V usage is TRBV5-1 and J usage is TRBJ2-3; unclear D gene. V lost 2 bases and J 7 bases, leaving 11 bases between the germline ends. The CDR3 is 13 residues long. Looked up from germline, CDR1 is SGHRS and CDR2 is YFSETQ. In DNA form, the CDR3 reads TGCGCCAGCAGCTTTGCAGAGGCGAATACGCAGTATTTT. Translating it yields CASSFAEANTQYF.

The CDR3 region has the DNA TGTGCCACCAGTGACGCGGGACTAGCGGGCAGCACAGATACGCAGTATTTT. Encoded protein: CATSDAGLAGSTDTQYF. V usage is TRBV24-1 and J usage is TRBJ2-3; 12 bases map to TRBD2. The ends lost 4 bases at V and 0 bases at J; junction bases unmatched: 4. Looked up from germline, CDR1 is KGHDR and CDR2 is SFDVKD. The CDR3 contains 17 residues.

V gene TRBV3-1 (or the pseudogene TRBV3-2) combines with J gene TRBJ2-1, with TRBD2 identical over 7 bases. The CDR3 covers 15 residues. V dropped 3 bases and J dropped 8; count of bases not matched to a gene: 10. CDR1 LGHDT and CDR2 YNNKEL come from the germline V gene (reference sequence). The CDR3 nucleotides read TGTGCCAGCAGCCACAGAGCGGAGGGGAGGGATGAGCAGTTCTTC. The encoded protein is CASSHRAEGRDEQFF.

The chain combines TRBV7-2 with TRBJ2-1; perhaps TRBD1 as D (5 bases). Germline CDR1 reads SGHTA; CDR2 reads FQGNSA. The CDR3 covers 15 residues. Trimming took 4 bases from V and 3 from J, leaving 13 bases between them. CDR3 in DNA: TGTGCCAGCAGCTCCAAGGACAAGTACTACAATGAGCAGTTCTTC. This codes for CASSSKDKYYNEQFF.

The CDR3 region is CASSGRSGAYNEQFF. DNA of the CDR3: TGCGCCAGCAGCGGAAGATCGGGGGCCTACAATGAGCAGTTCTTC. The V call is TRBV10-2, the J call TRBJ2-1, with a possible D match to TRBD2 (6 bases). Germline CDR1 reads WSHSY; CDR2 reads SAAADI. V lost 6 bases and J lost 2, with 14 bases in between. The CDR3 extends over 15 amino acids.

This sequence joins TRBV27 and TRBJ2-7, with TRBD1 matching 8 bases. Germline assignment: CDR1 MNHEY and CDR2 SMNVEV (reference sequence). Losses at the gene ends were 5 bases for V and 7 bases for J; bases not matched to a gene: 7. The CDR3 is 13 residues long. CDR3 region: CASSPTGGWEQYF. CDR3 in DNA: TGTGCCAGCAGTCCCACAGGGGGTTGGGAGCAGTACTTC.

The genes are TRBV4-1 and TRBJ2-2; D is uncertain. The V end lost 1 base, the J end lost 9 bases, and 9 bases lay between the germline ends. The CDR3 sequence is 13 residues long. CDR1 and CDR2 (germline): MGHRA, YSYEKL. CDR3 DNA: TGCGCCAGCAGCCAAGTACTCTCCCGGGAGCTGTTTTTT. Its translation: CASSQVLSRELFF.